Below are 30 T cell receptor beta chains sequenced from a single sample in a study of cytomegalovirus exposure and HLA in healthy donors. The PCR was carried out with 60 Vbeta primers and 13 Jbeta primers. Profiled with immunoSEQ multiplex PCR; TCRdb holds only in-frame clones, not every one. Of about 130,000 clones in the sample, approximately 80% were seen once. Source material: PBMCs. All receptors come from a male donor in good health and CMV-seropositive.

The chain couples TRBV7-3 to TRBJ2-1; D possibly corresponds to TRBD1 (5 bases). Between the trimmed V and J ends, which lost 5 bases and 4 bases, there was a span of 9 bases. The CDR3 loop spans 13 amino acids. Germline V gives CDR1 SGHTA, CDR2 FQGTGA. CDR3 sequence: CASSPGIYNEQFF. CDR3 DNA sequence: TGTGCCAGCAGCCCAGGGATTTACAATGAGCAGTTCTTC.

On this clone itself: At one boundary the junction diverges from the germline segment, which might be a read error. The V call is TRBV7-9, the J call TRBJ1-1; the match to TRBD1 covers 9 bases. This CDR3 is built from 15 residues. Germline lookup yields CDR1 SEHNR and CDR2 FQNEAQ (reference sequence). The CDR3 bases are TGTTCCAGCAGCTTAGCGAGGACAGGGGACACTGAAGCTTTCTTT. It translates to CSSSLARTGDTEAFF.

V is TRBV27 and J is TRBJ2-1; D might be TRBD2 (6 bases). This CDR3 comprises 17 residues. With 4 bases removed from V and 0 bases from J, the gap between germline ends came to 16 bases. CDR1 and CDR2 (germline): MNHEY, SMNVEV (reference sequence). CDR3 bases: TGTGCCAGCAGTTCCTACGGCGGGACTTACTCCTACAATGAGCAGTTCTTC. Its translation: CASSSYGGTYSYNEQFF.

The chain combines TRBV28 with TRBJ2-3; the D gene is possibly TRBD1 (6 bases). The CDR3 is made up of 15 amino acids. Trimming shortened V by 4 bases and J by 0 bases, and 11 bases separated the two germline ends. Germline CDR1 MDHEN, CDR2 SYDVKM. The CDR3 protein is CASSYRATSTDTQYF. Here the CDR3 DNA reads TGTGCCAGCAGTTACAGGGCTACTAGCACAGATACGCAGTATTTT. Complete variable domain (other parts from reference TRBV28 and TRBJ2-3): DVKVTQSSRYLVKRTGEKVFLECVQDMDHENMFWYRQDPGLGLRLIYFSYDVKMKEKGDIPEGYSVSREKKERFSLILESASTNQTSMYLCASSYRATSTDTQYFGPGTRLTVL.

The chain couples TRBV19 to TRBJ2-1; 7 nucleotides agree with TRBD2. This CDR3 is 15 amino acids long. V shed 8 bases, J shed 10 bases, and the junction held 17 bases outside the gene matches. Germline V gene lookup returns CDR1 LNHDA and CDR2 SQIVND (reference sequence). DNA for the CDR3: TGTGCCAGTTCGCCGACCTCTAGCGGCCTGGGGGAGCAGTTCTTC. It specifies CASSPTSSGLGEQFF.

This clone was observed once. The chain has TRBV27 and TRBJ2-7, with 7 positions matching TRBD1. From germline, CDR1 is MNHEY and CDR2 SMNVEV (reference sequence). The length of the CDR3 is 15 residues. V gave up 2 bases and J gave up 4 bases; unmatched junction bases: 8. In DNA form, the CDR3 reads TGTGCCAGCAGTTTAAAAGGGGGCTCTTCTTACGAGCAGTACTTC. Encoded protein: CASSLKGGSSYEQYF.

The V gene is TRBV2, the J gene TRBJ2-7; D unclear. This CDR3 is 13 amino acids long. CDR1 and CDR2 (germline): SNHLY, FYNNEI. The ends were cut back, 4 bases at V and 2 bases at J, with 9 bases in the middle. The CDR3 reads CASSVEAAYEQYF. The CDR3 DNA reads TGTGCCAGCAGTGTCGAGGCAGCCTACGAGCAGTACTTC.

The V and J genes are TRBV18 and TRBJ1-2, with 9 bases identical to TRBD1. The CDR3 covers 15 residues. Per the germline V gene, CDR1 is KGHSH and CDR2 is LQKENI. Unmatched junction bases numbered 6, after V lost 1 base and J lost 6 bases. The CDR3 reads CASSPQGQGENGYTF. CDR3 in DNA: TGTGCCAGCTCACCACAGGGACAGGGAGAGAATGGCTACACCTTC.

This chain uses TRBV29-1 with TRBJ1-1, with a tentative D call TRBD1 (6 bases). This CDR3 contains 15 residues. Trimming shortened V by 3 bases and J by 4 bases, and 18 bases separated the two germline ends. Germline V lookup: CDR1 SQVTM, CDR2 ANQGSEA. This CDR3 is CSVDRARGEGTEAFF. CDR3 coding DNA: TGCAGCGTTGACAGGGCCAGGGGCGAGGGCACTGAAGCTTTCTTT.

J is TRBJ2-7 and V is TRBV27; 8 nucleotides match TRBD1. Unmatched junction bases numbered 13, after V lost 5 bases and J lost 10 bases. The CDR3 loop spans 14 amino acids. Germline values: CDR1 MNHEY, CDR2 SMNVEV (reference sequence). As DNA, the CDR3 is TGTGCCAGCAGTCGGACAGGGCTACCCAACCTACAGTACTTC. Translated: CASSRTGLPNLQYF.

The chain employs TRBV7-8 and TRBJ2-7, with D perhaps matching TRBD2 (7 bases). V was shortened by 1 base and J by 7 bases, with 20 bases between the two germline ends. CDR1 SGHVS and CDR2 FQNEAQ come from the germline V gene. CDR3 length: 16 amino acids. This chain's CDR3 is CASSLGGGQGLTEQYF. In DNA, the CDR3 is TGTGCCAGCAGCTTAGGGGGGGGACAAGGTTTAACTGAGCAGTACTTC.

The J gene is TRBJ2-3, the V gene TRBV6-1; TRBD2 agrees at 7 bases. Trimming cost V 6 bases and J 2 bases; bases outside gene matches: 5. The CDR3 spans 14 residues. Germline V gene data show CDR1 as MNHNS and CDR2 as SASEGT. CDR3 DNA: TGTGCCAGCAGAGAGCGGGATTACACAGATACGCAGTATTTT. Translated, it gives CASRERDYTDTQYF.

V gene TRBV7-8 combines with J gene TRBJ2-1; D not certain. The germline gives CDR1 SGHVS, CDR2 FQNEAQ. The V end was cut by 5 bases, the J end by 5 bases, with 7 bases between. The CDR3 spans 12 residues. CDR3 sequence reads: CASSHGNNEQFF. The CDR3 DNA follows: TGTGCCAGCAGCCACGGTAACAATGAGCAGTTCTTC.

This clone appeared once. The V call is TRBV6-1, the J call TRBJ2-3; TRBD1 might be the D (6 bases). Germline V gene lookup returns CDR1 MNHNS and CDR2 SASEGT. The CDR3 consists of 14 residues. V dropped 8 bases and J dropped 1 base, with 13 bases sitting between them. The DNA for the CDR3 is TGTGCCAGCCGAACAGGGATCCGCACAGATACGCAGTATTTT. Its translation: CASRTGIRTDTQYF.

In DNA, the CDR3 is TGTGCCAGCTCACCGGGACTCAAACAGTTAGCTAACTATGGCTACACCTTC. This gives the protein CASSPGLKQLANYGYTF. This sequence joins TRBV18 and TRBJ1-2, with D possibly being TRBD1 (5 bases). Trimming took off 3 bases at V and 0 bases at J, with 17 bases between the two ends. The CDR3 runs to 17 residues. CDR1 and CDR2 from the germline V gene are KGHSH and LQKENI.

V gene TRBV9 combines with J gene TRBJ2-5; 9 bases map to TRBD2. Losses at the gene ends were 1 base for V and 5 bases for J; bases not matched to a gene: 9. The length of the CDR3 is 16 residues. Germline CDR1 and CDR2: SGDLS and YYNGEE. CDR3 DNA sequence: TGTGCCAGCAGCGTATCTCTAGCGGGGCCGGGGGAGACCCAGTACTTC. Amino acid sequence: CASSVSLAGPGETQYF.

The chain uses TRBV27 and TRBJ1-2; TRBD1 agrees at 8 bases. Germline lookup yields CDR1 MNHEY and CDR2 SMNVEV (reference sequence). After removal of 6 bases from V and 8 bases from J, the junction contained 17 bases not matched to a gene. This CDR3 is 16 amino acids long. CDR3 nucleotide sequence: TGTGCCAGCAGAAATAATACGCAGGGGGCGAGGAAAGGCTACACCTTC. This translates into CASRNNTQGARKGYTF.

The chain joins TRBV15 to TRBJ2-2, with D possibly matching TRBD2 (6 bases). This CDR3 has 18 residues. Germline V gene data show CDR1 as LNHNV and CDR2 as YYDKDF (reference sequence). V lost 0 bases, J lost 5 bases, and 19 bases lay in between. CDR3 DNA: TGTGCCACCAGCAGAGATATTAGGGAGGACAAACGAACCGGGGAGCTGTTTTTT. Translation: CATSRDIREDKRTGELFF.

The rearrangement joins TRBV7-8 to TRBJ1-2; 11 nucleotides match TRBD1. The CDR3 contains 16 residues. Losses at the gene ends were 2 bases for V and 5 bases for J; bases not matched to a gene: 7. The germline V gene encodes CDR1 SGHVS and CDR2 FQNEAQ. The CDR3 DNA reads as TGTGCCAGCAGCTTACCTCCGGGACAGGGGGTTTATGGCTACACCTTC. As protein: CASSLPPGQGVYGYTF.

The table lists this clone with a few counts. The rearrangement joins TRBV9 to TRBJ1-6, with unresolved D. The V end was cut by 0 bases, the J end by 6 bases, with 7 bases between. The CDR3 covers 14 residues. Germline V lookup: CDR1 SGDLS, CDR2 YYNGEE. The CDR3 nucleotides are TGTGCCAGCAGCGTAGGGCAGGTTAATTCACCCCTCCACTTT. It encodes CASSVGQVNSPLHF.

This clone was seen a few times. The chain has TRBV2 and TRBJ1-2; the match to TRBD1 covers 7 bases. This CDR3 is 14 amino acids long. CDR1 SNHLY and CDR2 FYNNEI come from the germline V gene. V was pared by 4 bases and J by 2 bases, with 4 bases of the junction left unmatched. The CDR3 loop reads CASSGRTGNYGYTF. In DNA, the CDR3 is TGTGCCAGCAGTGGTAGGACAGGCAACTATGGCTACACCTTC.

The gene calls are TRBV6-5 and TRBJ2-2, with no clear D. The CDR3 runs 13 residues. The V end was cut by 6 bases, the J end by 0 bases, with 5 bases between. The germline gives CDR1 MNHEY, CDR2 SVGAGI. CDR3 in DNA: TGTGCCAGCAGAAACACGAACACCGGGGAGCTGTTTTTT. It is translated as CASRNTNTGELFF.

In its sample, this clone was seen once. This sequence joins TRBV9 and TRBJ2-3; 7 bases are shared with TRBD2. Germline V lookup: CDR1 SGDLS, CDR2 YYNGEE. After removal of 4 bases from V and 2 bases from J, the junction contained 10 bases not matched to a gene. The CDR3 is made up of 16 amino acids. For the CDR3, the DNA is TGTGCCAGCAGCAGCAGCGGGGCCATTTTCACAGATACGCAGTATTTT. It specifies CASSSSGAIFTDTQYF.

CDR3 protein: CASSADRGGPQHF. The CDR3 region has the DNA TGTGCCAGCAGTGCCGACAGGGGGGGACCCCAGCATTTT. The chain employs TRBV6-1 and TRBJ1-5; 9 bases are shared with TRBD1. The germline gives CDR1 MNHNS, CDR2 SASEGT. V lost 4 bases to trimming and J lost 10 bases; unmatched junction nucleotides: 5. This CDR3 spans 13 amino acids.

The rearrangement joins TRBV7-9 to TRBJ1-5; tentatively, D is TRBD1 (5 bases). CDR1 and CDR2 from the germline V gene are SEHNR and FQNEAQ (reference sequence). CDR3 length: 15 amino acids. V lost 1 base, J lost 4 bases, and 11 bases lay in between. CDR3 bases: TGTGCCAGCAGCTTAGAGGGCCAGGGTAATCAGCCCCAGCATTTT. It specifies CASSLEGQGNQPQHF.

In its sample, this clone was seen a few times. The CDR3 DNA follows: TGTGCCAGCAGTGTGACGAGTGCGGATCAGCCCCAGCATTTT. Translated: CASSVTSADQPQHF. The chain is built from TRBV6-5 and TRBJ1-5; D is unresolved. This CDR3 comprises 14 residues. CDR1 and CDR2 from the germline V gene are MNHEY and SVGAGI. V lost 5 bases, J lost 5 bases, and 13 bases lay in between.

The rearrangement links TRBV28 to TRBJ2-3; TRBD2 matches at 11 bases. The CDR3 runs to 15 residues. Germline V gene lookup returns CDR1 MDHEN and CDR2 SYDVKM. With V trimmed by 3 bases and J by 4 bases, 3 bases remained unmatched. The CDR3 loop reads CASSFPGLAADTQYF. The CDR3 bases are TGTGCCAGCAGTTTCCCGGGACTAGCGGCAGATACGCAGTATTTT.

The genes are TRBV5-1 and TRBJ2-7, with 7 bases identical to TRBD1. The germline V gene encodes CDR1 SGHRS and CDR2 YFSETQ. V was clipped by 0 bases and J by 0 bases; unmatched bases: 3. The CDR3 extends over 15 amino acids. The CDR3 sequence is CASSLEAGGSYEQYF. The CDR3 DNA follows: TGCGCCAGCAGCTTGGAGGCAGGGGGCTCCTACGAGCAGTACTTC.

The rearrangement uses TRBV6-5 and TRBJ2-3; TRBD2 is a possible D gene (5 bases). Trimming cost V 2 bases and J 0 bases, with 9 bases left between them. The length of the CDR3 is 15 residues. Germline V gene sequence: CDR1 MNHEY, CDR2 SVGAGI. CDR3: CASSYEGSSTDTQYF. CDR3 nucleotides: TGTGCCAGCAGTTACGAGGGCAGTAGCACAGATACGCAGTATTTT.

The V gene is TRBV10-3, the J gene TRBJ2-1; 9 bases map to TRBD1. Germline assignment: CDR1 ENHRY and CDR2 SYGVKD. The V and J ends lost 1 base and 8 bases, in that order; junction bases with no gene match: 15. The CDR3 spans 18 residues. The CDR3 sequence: CAISEFKFPGQGRDEQFF. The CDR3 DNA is TGTGCCATCAGTGAGTTTAAATTCCCGGGACAGGGAAGGGATGAGCAGTTCTTC.